The 24 T cell receptor beta chains below were found in one sample sequenced in a study of T cells in tuberculosis. Assay: immunoSEQ multiplex PCR; the TCRdb copy retains only in-frame clones and omits some. The sample has some 26,000 clones, more than 80% seen once. Sample: PBMCs. The source of these receptors is a donor aged 10-29 years with latent tuberculosis or without tuberculosis infection. Some clones in this sample may be carry-over from other donors' samples.

The rearrangement uses TRBV29-1 and TRBJ1-2; perhaps TRBD1 as D (6 bases). This CDR3 is built from 13 residues. CDR1 and CDR2 (germline): SQVTM, ANQGSEA. Trimming removed 1 base at V and 7 bases at J, with 13 bases between. CDR3: CSVEVGDRPGYTF. For the CDR3, the DNA is TGCAGCGTTGAAGTAGGAGACAGGCCTGGCTACACCTTC.

This chain connects TRBV18 to TRBJ1-2, with D perhaps matching TRBD1 (5 bases). The CDR3 spans 13 residues. Trimming took 6 bases from V and 3 from J, leaving 11 bases between them. Germline V gene sequence: CDR1 KGHSH, CDR2 LQKENI. The CDR3 is CASSDMLHYGYTF. In DNA, the CDR3 is TGTGCCAGCTCGGACATGCTTCACTATGGCTACACCTTC.

This chain uses TRBV2 with TRBJ2-7; a possible D gene is TRBD1 (5 bases). Germline CDR1 is SNHLY and CDR2 is FYNNEI. The CDR3 contains 12 residues. V was shortened by 6 bases and J by 3 bases, with 9 bases between the two germline ends. CDR3 nucleotide sequence: TGTGCCAGCAGGGACACCTACTACGAGCAGTACTTC. Translated: CASRDTYYEQYF.

V usage is TRBV5-6 and J usage is TRBJ1-2; TRBD1 matches at 7 bases. The germline gives CDR1 SGHDT, CDR2 YYEEEE. After removal of 4 bases from V and 2 bases from J, the junction contained 11 bases not matched to a gene. This CDR3 is 16 amino acids long. The CDR3 region is CASSPRDSALNYGYTF. CDR3 nucleotides: TGTGCCAGCAGCCCGAGGGACAGCGCACTGAACTATGGCTACACCTTC.

The gene calls are TRBV5-6 and TRBJ2-3, with TRBD2 matching over 11 bases. The V gene end was trimmed by 1 base and the J gene end by 4 bases; junction bases not matched to a gene: 8. Germline CDR1 SGHDT, CDR2 YYEEEE. There are 17 residues in the CDR3. CDR3 residues: CASSLTITSGGADTQYF. The CDR3 bases are TGTGCCAGCAGCTTGACAATCACTAGCGGGGGAGCAGATACGCAGTATTTT.

V and J are TRBV7-3 and TRBJ2-2, with 8 bases aligning to TRBD1. CDR1 and CDR2 from the germline V gene are SGHTA and FQGTGA. Losses at the gene ends were 5 bases for V and 4 bases for J; bases not matched to a gene: 9. The CDR3 extends over 16 amino acids. The CDR3 nucleotides are TGTGCCAGCAGCCTTAAGAGACAGGGGCTCACCGGGGAGCTGTTTTTT. Amino acid sequence: CASSLKRQGLTGELFF.

The rearrangement links TRBV11-2 to TRBJ2-7; the D gene is possibly TRBD1 (5 bases). With 4 bases removed from V and 1 base from J, the gap between germline ends came to 14 bases. In germline, CDR1 is SGHAT, CDR2 FQNNGV. The CDR3 loop spans 15 amino acids. CDR3 sequence: CASSWTTGQSYEQYF. The CDR3 DNA sequence: TGTGCCAGCAGCTGGACAACGGGTCAGTCCTACGAGCAGTACTTC.

V gene TRBV11-2 combines with J gene TRBJ1-2, with D tentatively TRBD1 (6 bases). Deletions cut 6 bases from V and 8 bases from J, with 19 bases between. Germline V lookup: CDR1 SGHAT, CDR2 FQNNGV. CDR3 length equals 14 residues. CDR3 nucleotides: TGTGCCAGCAGGCCACATACAGGGAAGGAAGGCTACACCTTC. It translates to CASRPHTGKEGYTF.

The gene calls are TRBV19 and TRBJ1-5; 7 bases map to TRBD1. J lost 4 bases, V lost 3 bases, and 6 bases had no gene match. The CDR3 extends over 15 amino acids. Germline-derived CDR1 and CDR2 are LNHDA and SQIVND (reference sequence). The CDR3 protein is CASSIGGQVNQPQHF. The CDR3 nucleotides are TGTGCCAGTAGTATCGGCGGACAGGTAAATCAGCCCCAGCATTTT.

The table lists this clone with a few counts. This chain links TRBV21-1 with TRBJ2-7; the table's D call TRBD1 went unverified against the DNA. TRBV21-1 is a documented pseudogene. The CDR3 contains 20 residues. CDR3 bases: TGTGCCAGCAGCAAAGCGGGGCCCCGTCACGTCAGGATGGACTCCTACGAGCAGTACTTC. Translated: CASSKAGPRHVRMDSYEQYF.

CDR3 nucleotides: TGTGCCAGCAGCTGGGACAGCTCCTACAATGAGCAGTTCTTC. It yields the protein CASSWDSSYNEQFF. The rearrangement uses TRBV5-6 and TRBJ2-1, with TRBD1 identical over 7 bases. The trim removed 3 bases at V and 0 bases at J, leaving 0 bases unmatched. CDR1 is SGHDT, CDR2 YYEEEE, per germline. The CDR3 has 14 residues. Supplemented by reference TRBV5-6 and TRBJ2-1, the full variable domain reads DAGVTQSPTHLIKTRGQQVTLRCSPKSGHDTVSWYQQALGQGPQFIFQYYEEEERQRGNFPDRFSGHQFPNYSSELNVNALLLGDSALYLCASSWDSSYNEQFFGPGTRLTVL.

This rearrangement joins TRBV6-5 to TRBJ2-7, with D possibly matching TRBD1 (6 bases). Germline values: CDR1 MNHEY, CDR2 SVGAGI. CDR3 length: 12 residues. The V and J ends lost 5 bases and 5 bases respectively, with 10 bases between them. This CDR3 reads CASSRDINEQYF. DNA of the CDR3: TGTGCCAGCAGTCGGGACATCAACGAGCAGTACTTC.

The chain carries TRBV19 and TRBJ1-1, with 9 bases aligning to TRBD1. Germline loops: CDR1 LNHDA, CDR2 SQIVND (reference sequence). The CDR3 length is 16 residues. The trim removed 3 bases at V and 0 bases at J, leaving 5 bases unmatched. This CDR3 is CASSIGTGIVNTEAFF. The CDR3 DNA reads TGTGCCAGTAGTATCGGGACAGGGATCGTGAACACTGAAGCTTTCTTT.

The chain carries TRBV6-6 and TRBJ2-7; no reliable D call. Germline V CDR1 and CDR2: MNHNY, SVGAGI (reference sequence). Between the trimmed V and J ends, which lost 6 bases and 3 bases, there was a span of 6 bases. The CDR3 length is 11 residues. The CDR3 sequence is CASRLLYEQYF. CDR3 sequence (DNA): TGTGCCAGCAGACTACTCTACGAGCAGTACTTC.

This clone came up once. The chain links TRBV5-1 to TRBJ2-1, with TRBD1 matching over 11 bases. Germline CDR1 and CDR2: SGHRS and YFSETQ. CDR3 length: 14 amino acids. V gave up 4 bases and J gave up 9 bases; unmatched junction bases: 6. The CDR3 reads CASSGDRGGREQFF. The CDR3 nucleotides are TGCGCCAGCAGCGGGGACAGGGGGGGACGTGAGCAGTTCTTC.

The V and J genes are TRBV6-7 and TRBJ1-1; 7 bases are shared with TRBD1. TRBV6-7 counts as an open reading frame of uncertain function. The CDR3 spans 14 residues. Unmatched junction bases numbered 12, after V lost 7 bases and J lost 7 bases. CDR3 DNA sequence: TGTGCCAGCACTCTTGACAGGGCCCCAGTTGAAGCTTTCTTT. This gives the protein CASTLDRAPVEAFF.

V gene TRBV9 combines with J gene TRBJ1-4; D uncertain. This CDR3 has 12 residues. Germline V gene data show CDR1 as SGDLS and CDR2 as YYNGEE. V was shortened by 0 bases and J by 10 bases, with 7 bases between the two germline ends. The CDR3 DNA sequence: TGTGCCAGCAGCGTAGCTTCGGGAAAACTGTTTTTT. Amino acid sequence: CASSVASGKLFF.

The count of this clone is one. The CDR3 sequence is CASSTGWANSYEQYF. The CDR3 DNA reads TGTGCCAGCAGCACGGGGTGGGCGAATTCCTACGAGCAGTACTTC. The V call is TRBV7-2, the J call TRBJ2-7, with a possible D match to TRBD2 (5 bases). Trimming cost V 5 bases and J 1 base, with 15 bases left between them. The germline CDR1 and CDR2 sequences are SGHTA and FQGNSA. The CDR3 spans 15 residues.

This clone was detected a few times. One junction end does not reproduce the germline sequence, and a read error may be involved. This rearrangement joins TRBV7-9 to TRBJ2-7; TRBD1 matches at 7 bases. Germline lookup yields CDR1 SEHNR and CDR2 FQNEAQ (reference sequence). The CDR3 runs to 14 residues. The CDR3: CASSSRDSANEQYF. CDR3 sequence (DNA): TGTGCTAGCAGCTCCCGGGACAGTGCCAACGAGCAGTACTTC.

The rearrangement links TRBV6-1 to TRBJ2-3; 10 bases line up with TRBD2. The length of the CDR3 is 17 residues. The V gene's germline CDR1 is MNHNS and CDR2 SASEGT. V was pared by 1 base and J by 2 bases, with 6 bases of the junction left unmatched. The CDR3 DNA sequence: TGTGCCAGCAGTGAAGAAATAGCGGGGGGCTCCACAGATACGCAGTATTTT. Translated: CASSEEIAGGSTDTQYF.

This clone appeared a single time. The chain uses TRBV5-7 and TRBJ2-1, with D possibly being TRBD2 (6 bases). TRBV5-7 is an ORF; its function is uncertain. This CDR3 has 14 residues. CDR3: CGQRDGGFYNEQFF. CDR3 sequence (DNA): TGTGGGCAAAGAGACGGGGGATTTTACAATGAGCAGTTCTTC.

In DNA, the CDR3 is TGTGCCAGCCGATCTGATAAAGGGTGGGGCGCAGATACGCAGTATTTT. Its translation: CASRSDKGWGADTQYF. The chain uses TRBV25-1 and TRBJ2-3, with TRBD1 as a possible D gene (5 bases). V lost 8 bases and J lost 4, with 22 bases in between. Germline V lookup: CDR1 MGHDK, CDR2 SYGVNS. This CDR3 is 16 amino acids long.

This chain uses TRBV4-3 with TRBJ1-2; 7 bases line up with TRBD1. The germline V gene has CDR1 LGHNA and CDR2 YSLEER. This CDR3 is 14 amino acids long. The V and J ends lost 1 base and 4 bases, in that order; junction bases with no gene match: 3. The CDR3 nucleotides read TGCGCCAGCAGCCAAGGGGACAGTTCCTATGGCTACACCTTC. Amino acids: CASSQGDSSYGYTF.

The V gene is TRBV9, the J gene TRBJ1-1; tentative D call: TRBD1 (6 bases). The CDR3 spans 13 residues. Trimming pared 5 bases from V and 0 bases from J, leaving 8 bases between. The germline gives CDR1 SGDLS, CDR2 YYNGEE. CDR3 bases: TGTGCCAGCAGTCAGGGGCTGAACACTGAAGCTTTCTTT. This codes for CASSQGLNTEAFF.